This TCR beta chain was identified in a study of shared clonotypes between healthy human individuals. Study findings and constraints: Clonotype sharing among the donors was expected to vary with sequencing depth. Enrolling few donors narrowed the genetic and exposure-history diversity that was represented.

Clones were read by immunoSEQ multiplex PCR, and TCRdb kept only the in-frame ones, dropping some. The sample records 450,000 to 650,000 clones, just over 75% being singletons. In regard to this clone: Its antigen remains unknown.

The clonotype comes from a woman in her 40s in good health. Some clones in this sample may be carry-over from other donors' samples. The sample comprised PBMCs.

CDR3 amino acids: CASSPGLAGGDNEQFF. As DNA, the CDR3 is TGCGCCAGCAGCCCGGGACTAGCGGGAGGTGACAATGAGCAGTTCTTC. The rearrangement uses TRBV5-1 and TRBJ2-1, with TRBD2 matching 15 bases. This CDR3 has 16 residues. The trim removed 4 bases at V and 5 bases at J, leaving 4 bases unmatched. Germline lookup yields CDR1 SGHRS and CDR2 YFSETQ.